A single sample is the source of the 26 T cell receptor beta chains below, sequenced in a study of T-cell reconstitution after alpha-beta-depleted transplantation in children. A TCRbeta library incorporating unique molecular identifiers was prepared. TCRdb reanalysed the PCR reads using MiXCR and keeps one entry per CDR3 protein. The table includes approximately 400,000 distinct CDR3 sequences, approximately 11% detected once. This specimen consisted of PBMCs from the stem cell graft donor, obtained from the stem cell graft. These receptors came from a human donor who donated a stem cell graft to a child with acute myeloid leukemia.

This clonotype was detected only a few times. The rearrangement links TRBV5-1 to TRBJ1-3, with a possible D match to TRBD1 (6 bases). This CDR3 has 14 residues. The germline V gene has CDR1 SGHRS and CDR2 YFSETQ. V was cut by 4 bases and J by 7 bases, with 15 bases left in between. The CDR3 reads CASSVSQGTNTIYF. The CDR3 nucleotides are TGCGCCAGCAGCGTATCACAGGGAACGAACACCATATATTTT.

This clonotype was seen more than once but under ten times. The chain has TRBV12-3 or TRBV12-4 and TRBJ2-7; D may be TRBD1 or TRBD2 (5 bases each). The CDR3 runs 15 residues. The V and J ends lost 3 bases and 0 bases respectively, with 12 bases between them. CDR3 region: CASSFSGRNSYEQYF. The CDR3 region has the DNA TGTGCCAGCAGTTTTTCGGGACGCAACTCCTACGAGCAGTACTTC.

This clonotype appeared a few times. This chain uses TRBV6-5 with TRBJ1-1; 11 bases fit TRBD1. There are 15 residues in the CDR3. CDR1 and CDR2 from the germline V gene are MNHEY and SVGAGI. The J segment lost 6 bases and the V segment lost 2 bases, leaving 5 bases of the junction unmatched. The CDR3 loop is CASSYRGQGDPEAFF. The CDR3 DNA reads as TGTGCCAGCAGTTACCGGGGACAGGGGGACCCTGAAGCTTTCTTT.

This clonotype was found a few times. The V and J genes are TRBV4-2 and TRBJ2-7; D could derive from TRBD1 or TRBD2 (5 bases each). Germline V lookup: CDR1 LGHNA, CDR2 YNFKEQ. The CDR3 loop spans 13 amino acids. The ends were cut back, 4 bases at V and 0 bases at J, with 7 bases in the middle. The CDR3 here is CASSRGDSYEQYV. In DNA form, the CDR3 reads TGTGCCAGCAGCCGAGGGGACTCCTACGAGCAGTACGTC.

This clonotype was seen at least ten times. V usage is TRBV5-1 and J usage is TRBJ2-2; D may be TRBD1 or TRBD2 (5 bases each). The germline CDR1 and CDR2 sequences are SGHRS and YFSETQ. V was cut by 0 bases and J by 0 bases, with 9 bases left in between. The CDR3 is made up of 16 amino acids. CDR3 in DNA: TGCGCCAGCAGCTTGGTCGGGACGGCGAACACCGGGGAGCTGTTTTTT. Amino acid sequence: CASSLVGTANTGELFF.

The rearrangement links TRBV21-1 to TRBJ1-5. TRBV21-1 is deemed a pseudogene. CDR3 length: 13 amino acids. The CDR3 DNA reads TGTGCCAGCAGCTGGGGTCACAATCAGCCCCAGCATTTT. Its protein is CASSWGHNQPQHF.

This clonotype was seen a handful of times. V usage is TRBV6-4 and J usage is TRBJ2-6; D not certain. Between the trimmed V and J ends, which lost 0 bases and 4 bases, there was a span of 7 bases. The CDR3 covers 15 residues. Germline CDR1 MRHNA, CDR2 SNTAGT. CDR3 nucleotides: TGTGCCAGCAGTGACTCGAACAACGGGGCCAACGTCCTGACTTTC. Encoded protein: CASSDSNNGANVLTF.

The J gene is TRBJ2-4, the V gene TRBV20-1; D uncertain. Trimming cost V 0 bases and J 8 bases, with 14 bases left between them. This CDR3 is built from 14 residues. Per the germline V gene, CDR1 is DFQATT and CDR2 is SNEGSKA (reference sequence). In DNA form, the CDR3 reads TGCAGTGCTAGAGACCGGGCCGATGGAGACATTCAGTACTTC. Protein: CSARDRADGDIQYF.

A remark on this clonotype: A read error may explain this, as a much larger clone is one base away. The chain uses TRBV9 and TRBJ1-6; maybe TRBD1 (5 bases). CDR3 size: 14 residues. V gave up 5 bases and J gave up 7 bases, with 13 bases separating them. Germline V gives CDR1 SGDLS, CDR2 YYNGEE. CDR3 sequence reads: CASRAGLRNSPLHF. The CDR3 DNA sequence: TGTGCCAGCAGGGCAGGGTTACGGAATTCACCCCTCCACTTT.

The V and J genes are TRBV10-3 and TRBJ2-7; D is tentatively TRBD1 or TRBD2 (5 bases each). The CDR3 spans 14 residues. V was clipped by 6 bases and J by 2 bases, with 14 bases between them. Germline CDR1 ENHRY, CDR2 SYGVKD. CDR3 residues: CAIRGVQRAYEQYF. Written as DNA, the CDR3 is TGTGCCATCAGGGGGGTACAGAGAGCCTACGAGCAGTACTTC.

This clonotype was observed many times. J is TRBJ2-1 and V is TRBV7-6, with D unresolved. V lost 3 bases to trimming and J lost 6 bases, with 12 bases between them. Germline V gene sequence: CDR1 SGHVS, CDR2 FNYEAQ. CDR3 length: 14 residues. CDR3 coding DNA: TGTGCCAGCAGCTTGGGTGGGCAGAGCAATGAGCAGTTCTTC. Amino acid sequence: CASSLGGQSNEQFF.

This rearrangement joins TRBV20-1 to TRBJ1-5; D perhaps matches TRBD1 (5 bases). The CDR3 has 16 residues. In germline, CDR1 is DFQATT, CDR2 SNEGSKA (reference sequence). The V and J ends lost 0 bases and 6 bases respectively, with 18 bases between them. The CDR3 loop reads CSARDKGAGRRQPQHF. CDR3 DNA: TGCAGTGCTAGAGATAAGGGCGCAGGGAGACGTCAGCCCCAGCATTTT.

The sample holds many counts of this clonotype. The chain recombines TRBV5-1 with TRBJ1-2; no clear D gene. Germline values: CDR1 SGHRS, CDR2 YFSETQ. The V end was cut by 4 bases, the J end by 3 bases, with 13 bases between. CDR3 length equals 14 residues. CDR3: CASSQGSGDYGYTF. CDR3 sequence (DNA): TGCGCCAGCAGCCAAGGATCAGGCGACTATGGCTACACCTTC.

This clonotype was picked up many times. The CDR3: CASSDWREKKGTDTQYF. The CDR3 nucleotides read TGTGCCAGCAGTGACTGGCGGGAGAAAAAAGGCACAGATACGCAGTATTTT. This chain links TRBV6-4 with TRBJ2-3; 7 nucleotides line up with TRBD2. This CDR3 region has 17 residues. Germline trimming cut 1 base from V and 1 base from J; bases unmatched to any gene: 8. CDR1 MRHNA and CDR2 SNTAGT come from the germline V gene.

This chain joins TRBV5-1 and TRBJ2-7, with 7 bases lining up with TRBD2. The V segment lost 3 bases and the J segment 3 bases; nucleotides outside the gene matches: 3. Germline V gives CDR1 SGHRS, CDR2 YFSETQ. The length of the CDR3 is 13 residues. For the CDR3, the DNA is TGCGCCAGCAGCTCGACTAGCAGCTACGAGCAGTACTTC. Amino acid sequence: CASSSTSSYEQYF.

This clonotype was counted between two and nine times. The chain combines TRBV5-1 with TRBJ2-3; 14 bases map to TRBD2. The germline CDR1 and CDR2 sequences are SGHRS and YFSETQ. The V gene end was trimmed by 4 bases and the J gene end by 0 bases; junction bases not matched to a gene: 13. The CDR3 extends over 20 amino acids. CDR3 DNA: TGCGCCAGCAGCCCTAGCCCGTTCGGACTAGCGGGGGGTAGCACAGATACGCAGTATTTT. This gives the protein CASSPSPFGLAGGSTDTQYF.

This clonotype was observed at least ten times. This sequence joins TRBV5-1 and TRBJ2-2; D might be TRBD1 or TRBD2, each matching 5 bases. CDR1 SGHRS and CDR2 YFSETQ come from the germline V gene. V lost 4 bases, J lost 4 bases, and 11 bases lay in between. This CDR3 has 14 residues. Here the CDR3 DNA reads TGCGCCAGCAGCGGGGACGCAGCCACCGGGGAGCTGTTTTTT. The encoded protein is CASSGDAATGELFF.

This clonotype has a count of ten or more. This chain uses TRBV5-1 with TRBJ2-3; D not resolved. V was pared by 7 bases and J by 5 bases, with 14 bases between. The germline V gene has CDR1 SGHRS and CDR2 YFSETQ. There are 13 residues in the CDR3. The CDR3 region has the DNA TGCGCCAGCCGCCTTTCGCTGGGAGATACGCAGTATTTT. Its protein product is CASRLSLGDTQYF.

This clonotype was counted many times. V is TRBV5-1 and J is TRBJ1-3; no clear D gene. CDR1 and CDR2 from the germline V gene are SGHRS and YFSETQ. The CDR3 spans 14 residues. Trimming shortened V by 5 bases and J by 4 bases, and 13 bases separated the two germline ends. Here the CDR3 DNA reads TGCGCCAGCAGTCAAGGGAATCAAGGAAACACCATATATTTT. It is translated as CASSQGNQGNTIYF.

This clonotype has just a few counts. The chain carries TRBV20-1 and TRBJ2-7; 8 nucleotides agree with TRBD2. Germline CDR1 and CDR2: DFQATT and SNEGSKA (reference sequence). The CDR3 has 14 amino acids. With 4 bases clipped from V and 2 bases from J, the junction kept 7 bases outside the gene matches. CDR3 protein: CSATKGLAPYEQYF. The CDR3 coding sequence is TGCAGTGCTACTAAAGGACTAGCCCCCTACGAGCAGTACTTC.

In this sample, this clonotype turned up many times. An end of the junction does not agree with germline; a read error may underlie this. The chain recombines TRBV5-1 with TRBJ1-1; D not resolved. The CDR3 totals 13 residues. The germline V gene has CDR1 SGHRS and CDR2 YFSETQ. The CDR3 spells CASSFVRSAEISF. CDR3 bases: TGCGCCAGCAGCTTTGTTAGGTCGGCCGAAATTTCCTTT.

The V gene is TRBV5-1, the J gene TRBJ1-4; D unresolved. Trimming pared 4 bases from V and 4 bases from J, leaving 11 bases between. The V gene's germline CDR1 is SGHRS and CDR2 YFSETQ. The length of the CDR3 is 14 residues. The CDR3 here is CASSTGLSNEKLFF. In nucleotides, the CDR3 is TGCGCCAGCAGCACGGGCCTTAGTAATGAAAAACTGTTTTTT. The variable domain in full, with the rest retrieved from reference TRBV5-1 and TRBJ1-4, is KAGVTQTPRYLIKTRGQQVTLSCSPISGHRSVSWYQQTPGQGLQFLFEYFSETQRNKGNFPGRFSGRQFSNSRSEMNVSTLELGDSALYLCASSTGLSNEKLFFGSGTQLSVL.

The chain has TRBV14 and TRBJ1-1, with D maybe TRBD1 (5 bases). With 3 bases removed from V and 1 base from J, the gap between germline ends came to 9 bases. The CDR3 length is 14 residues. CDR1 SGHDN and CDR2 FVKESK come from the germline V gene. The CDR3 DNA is TGTGCCAGCAGCCATCTGGGGGAGAACACTGAAGCTTTCTTT. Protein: CASSHLGENTEAFF.

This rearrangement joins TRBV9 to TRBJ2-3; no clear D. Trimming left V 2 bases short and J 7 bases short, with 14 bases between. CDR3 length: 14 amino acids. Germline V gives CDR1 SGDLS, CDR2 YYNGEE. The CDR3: CASSVAEQRHTQYF. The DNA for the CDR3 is TGTGCCAGCAGCGTGGCGGAACAGAGGCATACGCAGTATTTT.

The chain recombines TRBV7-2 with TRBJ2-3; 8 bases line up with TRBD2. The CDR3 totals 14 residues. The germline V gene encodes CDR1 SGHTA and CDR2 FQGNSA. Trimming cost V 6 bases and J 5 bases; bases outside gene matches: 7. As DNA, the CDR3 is TGTGCCAGCAGATCAGCGGGAGTGGTAGATACGCAGTATTTT. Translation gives CASRSAGVVDTQYF.

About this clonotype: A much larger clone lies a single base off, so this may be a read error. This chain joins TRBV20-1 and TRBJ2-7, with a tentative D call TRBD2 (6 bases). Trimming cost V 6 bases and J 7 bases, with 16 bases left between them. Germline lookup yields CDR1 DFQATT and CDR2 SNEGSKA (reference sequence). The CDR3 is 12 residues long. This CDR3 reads CSARGSSREQYF. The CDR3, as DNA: TGCAGTGCCCGGGGGTCCTCCCGGGAGCAGTACTTC.